The 20 T cell receptor beta chains listed next were all sequenced from one sample in a study of blood T cell repertoires in COVID-19. Sequencing used immunoSEQ multiplex PCR; TCRdb keeps in-frame clones, though not all of them. The repertoire consists of about 150,000 clones, with 70% to 90% occurring once and the leading ten covering about 2.4%. The sample comprised peripheral blood. The receptor source for this set is a woman aged 65 to 85 with acute or convalescent COVID-19.

This clone showed up just a few times. This rearrangement joins TRBV28 to TRBJ2-3, with 9 bases matching TRBD2. CDR1 MDHEN and CDR2 SYDVKM come from the germline V gene. This CDR3 comprises 18 residues. V shed 9 bases and J 1 base; nucleotides not matched to a gene: 17. The CDR3 DNA reads as TGTGCCAGTACGGGCCCCCAGCGGGCGGGGGGGGGCACAGATACGCAGTATTTT. This sequence encodes CASTGPQRAGGGTDTQYF. The variable domain in full, with the rest retrieved from reference TRBV28 and TRBJ2-3, is DVKVTQSSRYLVKRTGEKVFLECVQDMDHENMFWYRQDPGLGLRLIYFSYDVKMKEKGDIPEGYSVSREKKERFSLILESASTNQTSMYLCASTGPQRAGGGTDTQYFGPGTRLTVL.

The CDR3 protein is CASSLTAGGPGEQFF. Here the CDR3 DNA reads TGTGCCAGCAGCTTAACAGCGGGGGGGCCGGGAGAGCAGTTCTTC. This chain links TRBV7-2 with TRBJ2-1; 10 bases map to TRBD2. This CDR3 is built from 15 residues. Germline values: CDR1 SGHTA, CDR2 FQGNSA. The V and J ends lost 2 bases and 10 bases, in that order; junction bases with no gene match: 8.

In its sample, this clone was seen once. This rearrangement joins TRBV28 to TRBJ2-7, with TRBD1 matching 9 bases. The germline V gene has CDR1 MDHEN and CDR2 SYDVKM. J lost 5 bases, V lost 5 bases, and 13 bases had no gene match. The CDR3 totals 16 residues. In nucleotides, the CDR3 is TGTGCCAGCAGTCCGTCCGGGACAGGGATGGGCCACGAGCAGTACGTC. This codes for CASSPSGTGMGHEQYV.

CDR3: CASSSSMLSSYNEQFF. CDR3 in DNA: TGTGCCAGCAGCTCCTCCATGTTGAGCTCCTACAATGAGCAGTTCTTC. The rearrangement joins TRBV7-2 to TRBJ2-1; D is unresolved. The CDR3 contains 16 residues. CDR1 is SGHTA, CDR2 FQGNSA, per germline. The V end lost 4 bases, the J end lost 0 bases, and 13 bases lay between the germline ends.

The chain joins TRBV25-1 to TRBJ1-1; 9 nucleotides match TRBD1. Germline CDR1 and CDR2: MGHDK and SYGVNS. This CDR3 is 14 amino acids long. V was pared by 6 bases and J by 3 bases, with 5 bases of the junction left unmatched. The CDR3: CASRRTGEYTEAFF. Written as DNA, the CDR3 is TGTGCCAGCAGGAGGACAGGGGAATACACTGAAGCTTTCTTT.

This chain connects TRBV15 to TRBJ2-3, with TRBD2 matching 10 bases. The CDR3 covers 18 residues. V shed 2 bases and J 0 bases; nucleotides not matched to a gene: 8. Germline assignment: CDR1 LNHNV and CDR2 YYDKDF (reference sequence). CDR3 DNA sequence: TGTGCCACCAGCAGAACTCAGACTAGCGGGTCAAGCACAGATACGCAGTATTTT. Translating gives CATSRTQTSGSSTDTQYF. The full variable domain, in which reference TRBV15 and TRBJ2-3 provide the parts outside the CDR3, is DAMVIQNPRYQVTQFGKPVTLSCSQTLNHNVMYWYQQKSSQAPKLLFHYYDKDFNNEADTPDNFQSRRPNTSFCFLDIRSPGLGDTAMYLCATSRTQTSGSSTDTQYFGPGTRLTVL.

The chain combines TRBV13 with TRBJ2-1; 8 positions match TRBD2. V shed 8 bases, J shed 2 bases, and the junction held 14 bases outside the gene matches. CDR3 length: 17 amino acids. Per the germline V gene, CDR1 is PRHDT and CDR2 is FYEKMQ (reference sequence). The CDR3 DNA is TGTGCCAGCGCGGGGGGTAGTTTTTCGGCGGCCTACAATGAGCAGTTCTTC. This encodes CASAGGSFSAAYNEQFF.

This clone has just a few counts. The chain is built from TRBV6-6 and TRBJ1-3; no reliable D call. With 0 bases removed from V and 3 bases from J, the gap between germline ends came to 9 bases. CDR3 length: 15 residues. Germline lookup yields CDR1 MNHNY and CDR2 SVGAGI (reference sequence). The CDR3 sequence: CASSYSIGSGNTIYF. The CDR3 DNA reads as TGTGCCAGCAGTTACTCGATCGGGAGTGGAAACACCATATATTTT.

This chain joins TRBV19 and TRBJ2-1; TRBD2 aligns across 10 bases. This CDR3 contains 18 residues. Trimming cost V 3 bases and J 0 bases; bases outside gene matches: 8. Germline CDR1 reads LNHDA; CDR2 reads SQIVND (reference sequence). The CDR3 DNA reads TGTGCCAGTAGTATGGGTAGCGGGGGGCGAAGCTCCTACAATGAGCAGTTCTTC. This translates into CASSMGSGGRSSYNEQFF.

This clone showed up just once. The V gene is TRBV5-6, the J gene TRBJ2-3; 8 bases map to TRBD2. V lost 1 base to trimming and J lost 4 bases; unmatched junction nucleotides: 14. The CDR3 length is 18 residues. Germline CDR1 and CDR2: SGHDT and YYEEEE. DNA for the CDR3: TGTGCCAGCAGCTTGTATGGGACTAGAGGTGGTTCAGCAGATACGCAGTATTTT. As protein: CASSLYGTRGGSADTQYF.

CDR3 nucleotides: TGTGCCAGCAGCTTGGCGACAGTAACTAATGAAAAACTGTTTTTT. The encoded protein is CASSLATVTNEKLFF. This chain connects TRBV5-5 to TRBJ1-4; weak D call: TRBD1 (5 bases). Germline CDR1 SGHKS, CDR2 YYEKEE (reference sequence). The CDR3 is 15 amino acids. V shed 0 bases and J shed 1 base, with 7 bases lying between them. The variable domain in full, with the rest retrieved from reference TRBV5-5 and TRBJ1-4, is DAGVTQSPTHLIKTRGQQVTLRCSPISGHKSVSWYQQVLGQGPQFIFQYYEKEERGRGNFPDRFSARQFPNYSSELNVNALLLGDSALYLCASSLATVTNEKLFFGSGTQLSVL.

J is TRBJ2-3 and V is TRBV18; TRBD2 matches 8 bases. CDR1 and CDR2 (germline): KGHSH, LQKENI. The CDR3 is 16 residues long. J gave up 2 bases and V 6 bases, and 10 bases lay outside the gene matches. The CDR3 DNA reads as TGTGCCAGCTCCCCTTTCGCGGGGGGTCCCACAGATACGCAGTATTTT. It codes for CASSPFAGGPTDTQYF.

The genes are TRBV20-1 and TRBJ1-1, with TRBD1 as a possible D gene (5 bases). The V gene's germline CDR1 is DFQATT and CDR2 SNEGSKA (reference sequence). The CDR3 runs 11 residues. V was shortened by 7 bases and J by 1 base, with 7 bases between the two germline ends. DNA of the CDR3: TGCAGTGTAGGGGCGAACACTGAAGCTTTCTTT. It codes for CSVGANTEAFF.

The rearrangement joins TRBV6-5 to TRBJ1-4, with 9 bases aligning to TRBD1. CDR1 and CDR2 from the germline V gene are MNHEY and SVGAGI. The CDR3 sequence is 14 residues long. The trim removed 6 bases at V and 10 bases at J, leaving 9 bases unmatched. CDR3 amino acids: CASSSRQGEGKLFF. The CDR3 coding sequence is TGTGCCAGCAGCTCGAGACAGGGGGAGGGAAAACTGTTTTTT.

This clone occurred once. The chain joins TRBV11-3 to TRBJ2-4; possibly TRBD1 for D (5 bases). Per the germline V gene, CDR1 is SGHNT and CDR2 is YENEEA. The V gene lost 2 bases and the J gene lost 5 bases, with 7 bases spanning the gap. This CDR3 spans 13 amino acids. CDR3 loop: CASSLLGQNIQYF. The CDR3 region has the DNA TGTGCCAGCAGCTTATTGGGGCAAAACATTCAGTACTTC.

V is TRBV10-3 and J is TRBJ2-1; 8 bases align to TRBD2. The CDR3 length is 15 residues. V trimming: 3 bases; J trimming: 4 bases; junction bases outside the gene matches: 5. The germline CDR1 and CDR2 sequences are ENHRY and SYGVKD. CDR3 protein: CAISEMSGGYNEQFF. The CDR3 bases are TGTGCCATCAGTGAAATGAGCGGGGGATACAATGAGCAGTTCTTC.

This chain's CDR3 is CATSTGSNEQFF. CDR3 in DNA: TGTGCCACCAGCACAGGGTCCAATGAGCAGTTCTTC. V is TRBV15 and J is TRBJ2-1; tentative D call: TRBD1 (5 bases). V lost 4 bases and J lost 6, with 7 bases in between. The CDR3 contains 12 residues. The germline gives CDR1 LNHNV, CDR2 YYDKDF (reference sequence).

The chain is built from TRBV3-1 (or the pseudogene TRBV3-2) and TRBJ1-4, with 8 bases aligning to TRBD1. The CDR3 extends over 12 amino acids. Germline V lookup: CDR1 LGHDT, CDR2 YNNKEL (reference sequence). V was clipped by 8 bases and J by 10 bases; unmatched bases: 6. CDR3 coding DNA: TGTGCCAGCGGACAACAGGGGGGAAAACTGTTTTTT. This codes for CASGQQGGKLFF.

V gene TRBV24-1 combines with J gene TRBJ2-5; D possibly corresponds to TRBD2 (5 bases). Germline loops: CDR1 KGHDR, CDR2 SFDVKD. The CDR3 has 10 residues. With 9 bases removed from V and 6 bases from J, the gap between germline ends came to 7 bases. The CDR3 region is CATEGKTQYF. The CDR3, as DNA: TGTGCCACCGAGGGAAAGACCCAGTACTTC.

V is TRBV3-1 (or the pseudogene TRBV3-2) and J is TRBJ1-2; D is possibly TRBD1 (5 bases). The germline V and J ends were trimmed by 1 base and 5 bases, with 11 bases remaining between them. CDR1 LGHDT and CDR2 YNNKEL come from the germline V gene (reference sequence). CDR3 length: 14 residues. The CDR3 DNA sequence: TGTGCCAGCAGCCAAGGATGGGGGGGGTATGGCTACACCTTC. Its protein product is CASSQGWGGYGYTF.